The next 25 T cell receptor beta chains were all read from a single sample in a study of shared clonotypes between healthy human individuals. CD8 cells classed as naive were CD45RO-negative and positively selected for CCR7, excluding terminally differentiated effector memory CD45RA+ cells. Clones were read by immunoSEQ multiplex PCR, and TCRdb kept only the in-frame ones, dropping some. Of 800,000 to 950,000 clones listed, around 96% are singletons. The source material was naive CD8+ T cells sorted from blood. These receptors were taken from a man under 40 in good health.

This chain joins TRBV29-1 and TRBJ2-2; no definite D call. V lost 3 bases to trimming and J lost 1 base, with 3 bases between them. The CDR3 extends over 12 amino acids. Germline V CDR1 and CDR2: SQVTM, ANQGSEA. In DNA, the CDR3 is TGCAGCGTTGACTGGAACACCGGGGAGCTGTTTTTT. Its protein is CSVDWNTGELFF.

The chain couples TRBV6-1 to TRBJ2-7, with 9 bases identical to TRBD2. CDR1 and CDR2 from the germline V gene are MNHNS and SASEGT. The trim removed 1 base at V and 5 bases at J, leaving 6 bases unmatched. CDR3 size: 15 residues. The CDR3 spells CASSEVRLAGNEQYF. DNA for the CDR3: TGTGCCAGCAGTGAAGTCCGTCTAGCGGGAAACGAGCAGTACTTC.

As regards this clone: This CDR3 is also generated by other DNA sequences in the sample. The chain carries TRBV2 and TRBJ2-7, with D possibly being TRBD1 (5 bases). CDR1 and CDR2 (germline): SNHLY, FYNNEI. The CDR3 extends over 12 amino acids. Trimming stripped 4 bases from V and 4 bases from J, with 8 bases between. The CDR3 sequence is CASSGTLYEQYF. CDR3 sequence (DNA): TGTGCCAGCAGTGGGACACTTTACGAGCAGTACTTC.

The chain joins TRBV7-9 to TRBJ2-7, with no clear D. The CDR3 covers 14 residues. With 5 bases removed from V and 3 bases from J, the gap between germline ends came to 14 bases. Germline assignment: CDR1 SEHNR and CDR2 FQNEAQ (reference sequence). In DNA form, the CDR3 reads TGTGCCAGCAGCCCTGCTGTGAAGGGCTACGAGCAGTACTTC. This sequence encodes CASSPAVKGYEQYF. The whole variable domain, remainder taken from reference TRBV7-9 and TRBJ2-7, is DTGVSQNPRHKITKRGQNVTFRCDPISEHNRLYWYRQTLGQGPEFLTYFQNEAQLEKSRLLSDRFSAERPKGSFSTLEIQRTEQGDSAMYLCASSPAVKGYEQYFGPGTRLTVT.

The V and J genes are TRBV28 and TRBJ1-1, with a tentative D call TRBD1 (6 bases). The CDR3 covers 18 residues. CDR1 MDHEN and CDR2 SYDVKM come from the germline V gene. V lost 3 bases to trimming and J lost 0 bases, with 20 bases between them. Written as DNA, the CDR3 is TGTGCCAGCAGTTTGGAGATACAGACAGGTTCCATGAACACTGAAGCTTTCTTT. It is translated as CASSLEIQTGSMNTEAFF. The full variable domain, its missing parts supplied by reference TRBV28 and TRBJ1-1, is DVKVTQSSRYLVKRTGEKVFLECVQDMDHENMFWYRQDPGLGLRLIYFSYDVKMKEKGDIPEGYSVSREKKERFSLILESASTNQTSMYLCASSLEIQTGSMNTEAFFGQGTRLTVV.

CDR3 nucleotide sequence: TGTGCCAGCAGCCATTGGGGACAGGGGAGGAGGGAGACCCAGTACTTC. The encoded protein is CASSHWGQGRRETQYF. This chain connects TRBV14 to TRBJ2-5, with 10 positions matching TRBD1. This CDR3 is 16 amino acids long. V trimming: 3 bases; J trimming: 5 bases; junction bases outside the gene matches: 9. Germline V gives CDR1 SGHDN, CDR2 FVKESK. Drawing the rest from reference TRBV14 and TRBJ2-5, the complete variable domain is EAGVTQFPSHSVIEKGQTVTLRCDPISGHDNLYWYRRVMGKEIKFLLHFVKESKQDESGMPNNRFLAERTGGTYSTLKVQPAELEDSGVYFCASSHWGQGRRETQYFGPGTRLLVL.

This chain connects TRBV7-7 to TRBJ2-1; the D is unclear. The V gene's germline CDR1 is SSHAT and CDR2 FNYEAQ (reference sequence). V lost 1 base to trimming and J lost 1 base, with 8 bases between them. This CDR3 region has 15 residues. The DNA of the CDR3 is TGTGCCAGCAGCTTAGAAGTTTCTTCCTACAATGAGCAGTTCTTC. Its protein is CASSLEVSSYNEQFF.

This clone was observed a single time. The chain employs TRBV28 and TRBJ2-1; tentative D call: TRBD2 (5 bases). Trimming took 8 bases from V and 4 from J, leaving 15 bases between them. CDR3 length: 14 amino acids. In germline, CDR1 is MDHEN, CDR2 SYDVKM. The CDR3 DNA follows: TGTGCCAGCCTCGAACTAGGAAATTACAATGAGCAGTTCTTC. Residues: CASLELGNYNEQFF.

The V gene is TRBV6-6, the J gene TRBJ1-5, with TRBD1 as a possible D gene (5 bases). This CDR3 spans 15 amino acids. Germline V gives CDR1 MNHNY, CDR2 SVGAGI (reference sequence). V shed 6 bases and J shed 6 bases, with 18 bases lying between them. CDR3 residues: CASSPLGELGQPQHF. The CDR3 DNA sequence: TGTGCCAGCAGCCCCCTGGGGGAGTTAGGTCAGCCCCAGCATTTT.

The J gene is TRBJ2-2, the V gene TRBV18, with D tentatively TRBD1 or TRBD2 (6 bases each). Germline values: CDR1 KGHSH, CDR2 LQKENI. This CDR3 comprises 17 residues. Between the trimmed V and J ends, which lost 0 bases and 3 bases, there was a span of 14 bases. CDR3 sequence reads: CASSPPPGGLDTGELFF. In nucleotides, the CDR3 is TGTGCCAGCTCACCACCACCCGGGGGCTTGGACACCGGGGAGCTGTTTTTT.

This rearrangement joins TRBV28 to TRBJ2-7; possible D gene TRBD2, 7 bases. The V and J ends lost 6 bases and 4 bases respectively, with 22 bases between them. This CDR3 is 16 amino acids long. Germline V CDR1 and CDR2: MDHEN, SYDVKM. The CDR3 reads CASRGGGPRKVYEQYF. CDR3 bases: TGTGCCAGCAGAGGGGGGGGTCCACGGAAGGTGTACGAGCAGTACTTC.

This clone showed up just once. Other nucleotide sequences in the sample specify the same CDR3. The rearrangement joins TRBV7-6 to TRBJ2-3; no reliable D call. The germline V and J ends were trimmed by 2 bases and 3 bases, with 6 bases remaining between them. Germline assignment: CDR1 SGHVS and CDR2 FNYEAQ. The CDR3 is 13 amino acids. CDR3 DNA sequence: TGTGCCAGCAGCTTATCCGGAACAGATACGCAGTATTTT. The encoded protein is CASSLSGTDTQYF.

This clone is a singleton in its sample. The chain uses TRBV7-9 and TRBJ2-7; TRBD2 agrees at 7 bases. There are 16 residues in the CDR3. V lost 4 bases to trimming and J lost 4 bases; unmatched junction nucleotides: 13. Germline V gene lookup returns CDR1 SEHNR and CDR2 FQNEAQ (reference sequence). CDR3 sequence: CASSSPDAGTTYEQYF. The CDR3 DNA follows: TGTGCCAGCAGCTCGCCTGACGCGGGGACTACATACGAGCAGTACTTC.

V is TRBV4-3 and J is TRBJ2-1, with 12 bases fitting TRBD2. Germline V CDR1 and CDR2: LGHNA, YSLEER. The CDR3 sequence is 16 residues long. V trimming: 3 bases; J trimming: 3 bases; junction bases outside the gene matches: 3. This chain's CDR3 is CASSHVLAGGYNEQFF. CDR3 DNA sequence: TGCGCCAGCAGCCACGTACTAGCGGGGGGCTACAATGAGCAGTTCTTC.

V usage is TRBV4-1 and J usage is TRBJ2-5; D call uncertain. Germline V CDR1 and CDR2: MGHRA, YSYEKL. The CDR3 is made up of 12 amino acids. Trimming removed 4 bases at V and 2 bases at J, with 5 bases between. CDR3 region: CASSPEQETQYF. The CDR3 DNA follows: TGCGCCAGCAGCCCAGAACAAGAGACCCAGTACTTC.

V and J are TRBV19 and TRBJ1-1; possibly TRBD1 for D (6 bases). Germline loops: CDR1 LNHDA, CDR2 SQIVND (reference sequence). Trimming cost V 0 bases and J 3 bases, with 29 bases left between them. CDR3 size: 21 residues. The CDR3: CASSIEVYGWGQGSGDTEAFF. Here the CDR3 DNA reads TGTGCCAGTAGTATAGAAGTGTACGGCTGGGGGCAAGGCTCTGGGGACACTGAAGCTTTCTTT.

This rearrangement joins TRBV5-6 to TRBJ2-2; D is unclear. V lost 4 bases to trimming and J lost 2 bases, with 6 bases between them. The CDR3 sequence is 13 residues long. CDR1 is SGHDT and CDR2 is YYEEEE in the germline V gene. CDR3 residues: CASSGKNTGELFF. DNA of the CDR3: TGTGCCAGCAGCGGCAAAAACACCGGGGAGCTGTTTTTT.

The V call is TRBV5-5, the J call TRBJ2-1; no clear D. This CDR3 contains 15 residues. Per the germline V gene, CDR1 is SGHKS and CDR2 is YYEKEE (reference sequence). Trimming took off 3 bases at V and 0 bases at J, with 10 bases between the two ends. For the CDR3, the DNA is TGTGCCAGCAGCTCCTACCGTAGCTCCTACAATGAGCAGTTCTTC. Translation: CASSSYRSSYNEQFF.

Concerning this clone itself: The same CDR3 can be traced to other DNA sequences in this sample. CDR3 nucleotides: TGTGCCAGCAGTTTACGAGGGGCTAGCACAGATACGCAGTATTTT. Encoded protein: CASSLRGASTDTQYF. The chain carries TRBV7-9 and TRBJ2-3, with D perhaps given as TRBD1 or TRBD2 (5 bases each). Trimming stripped 6 bases from V and 0 bases from J, with 13 bases between. Germline V gives CDR1 SEHNR, CDR2 FQNEAQ (reference sequence). This CDR3 has 15 residues. The complete variable domain, with remaining parts taken from reference TRBV7-9 and TRBJ2-3, reads DTGVSQNPRHKITKRGQNVTFRCDPISEHNRLYWYRQTLGQGPEFLTYFQNEAQLEKSRLLSDRFSAERPKGSFSTLEIQRTEQGDSAMYLCASSLRGASTDTQYFGPGTRLTVL.

CDR3 protein: CASTAGFGETQYF. DNA for the CDR3: TGTGCCAGCACTGCAGGGTTCGGCGAGACCCAGTACTTC. The chain has TRBV28 and TRBJ2-5; D may be TRBD1 (5 bases). This CDR3 is built from 13 residues. Per germline, CDR1 MDHEN and CDR2 SYDVKM. Deletions cut 7 bases from V and 5 bases from J, with 14 bases between.

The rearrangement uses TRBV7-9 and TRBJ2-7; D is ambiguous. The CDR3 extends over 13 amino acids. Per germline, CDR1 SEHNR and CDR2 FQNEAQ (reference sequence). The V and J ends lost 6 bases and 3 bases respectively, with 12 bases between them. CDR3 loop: CASRPPSSYEQYF. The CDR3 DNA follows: TGTGCCAGCAGGCCACCCAGCAGCTACGAGCAGTACTTC.

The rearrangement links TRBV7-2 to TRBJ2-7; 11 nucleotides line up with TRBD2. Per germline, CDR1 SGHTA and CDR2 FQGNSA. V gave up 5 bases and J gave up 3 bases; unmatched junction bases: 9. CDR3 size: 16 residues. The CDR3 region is CASSLVPTSGSYEQYF. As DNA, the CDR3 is TGTGCCAGCAGCCTCGTACCCACTAGCGGGAGCTACGAGCAGTACTTC.

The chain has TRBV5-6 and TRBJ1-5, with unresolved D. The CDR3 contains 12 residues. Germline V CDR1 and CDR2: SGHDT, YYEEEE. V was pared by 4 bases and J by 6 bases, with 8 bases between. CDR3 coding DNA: TGTGCCAGCAGCGAAGGTGTTCAGCCCCAGCATTTT. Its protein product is CASSEGVQPQHF. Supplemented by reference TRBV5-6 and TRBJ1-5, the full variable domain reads DAGVTQSPTHLIKTRGQQVTLRCSPKSGHDTVSWYQQALGQGPQFIFQYYEEEERQRGNFPDRFSGHQFPNYSSELNVNALLLGDSALYLCASSEGVQPQHFGDGTRLSIL.

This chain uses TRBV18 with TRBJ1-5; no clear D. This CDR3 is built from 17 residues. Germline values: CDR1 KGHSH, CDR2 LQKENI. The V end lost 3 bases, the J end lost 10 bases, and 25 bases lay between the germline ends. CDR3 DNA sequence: TGTGCCAGCTCACCCTCCCCCCGCATGGCGGAACAGCAACCCCAGCATTTT. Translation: CASSPSPRMAEQQPQHF.

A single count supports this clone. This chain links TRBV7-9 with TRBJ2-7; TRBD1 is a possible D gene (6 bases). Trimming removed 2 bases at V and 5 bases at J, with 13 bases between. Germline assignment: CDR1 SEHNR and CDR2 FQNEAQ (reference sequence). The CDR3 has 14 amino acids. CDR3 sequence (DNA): TGTGCCAGCAGCTTACGGGACAAGTCCCACGAGCAGTACTTC. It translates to CASSLRDKSHEQYF.